The 10 T cell receptor beta chains presented below share a single source sample, sequenced in a study of T-cell reconstitution after alpha-beta-depleted transplantation in children. Researchers prepared the TCRbeta library using unique molecular identifiers, the study reports. TCRdb analysed the PCR reads with MiXCR anew, one entry per CDR3 protein. The sample carries approximately 390,000 distinct CDR3 sequences, about a tenth recorded once. The sample in question was PBMCs from the stem cell graft donor, obtained from the stem cell graft. These receptors all come from a human donor who donated a stem cell graft to a child with acute myeloid leukemia.

This clonotype was observed a handful of times. The chain employs TRBV20-1 and TRBJ2-7; the match to TRBD1 covers 8 bases. The germline V gene encodes CDR1 DFQATT and CDR2 SNEGSKA (reference sequence). The CDR3 runs 15 residues. With V trimmed by 1 base and J by 3 bases, 8 bases remained unmatched. The CDR3 DNA follows: TGCAGTGCTAGAGGGGGAAGGACAGGGCGCTACGAGCAGTACTTC. It is translated as CSARGGRTGRYEQYF.

This clonotype has at least ten counts. The chain couples TRBV4-3 to TRBJ2-1; D is possibly TRBD1 (6 bases). The CDR3 covers 18 residues. From germline, CDR1 is LGHNA and CDR2 YSLEER. V was pared by 0 bases and J by 3 bases, with 18 bases between. The CDR3 nucleotides read TGCGCCAGCAGCCAAGACTATAACAGGGCATCAGGCTACAATGAGCAGTTCTTC. Amino acids: CASSQDYNRASGYNEQFF.

The chain uses TRBV18 and TRBJ1-1; D is unresolved. CDR3 length equals 15 residues. Trimming removed 2 bases from V and 5 bases from J, with 15 bases in between. Germline CDR1 KGHSH, CDR2 LQKENI. DNA for the CDR3: TGTGCCAGCTCACCAAGAGACGAAGGTCGTACTGAAGCTTTCTTT. Protein sequence: CASSPRDEGRTEAFF.

The chain joins TRBV6-5 to TRBJ1-3; unclear D gene. The ends were cut back, 3 bases at V and 0 bases at J, with 18 bases in the middle. CDR3 length: 18 amino acids. The V gene's germline CDR1 is MNHEY and CDR2 SVGAGI. The CDR3 loop is CASSYNYQQTLSGNTIYF. CDR3 sequence (DNA): TGTGCCAGCAGTTATAATTATCAGCAAACCCTCTCTGGAAACACCATATATTTT.

This clonotype was seen a handful of times. This chain links TRBV6-1 with TRBJ2-7, with D unclear. Deletions cut 5 bases from V and 2 bases from J, with 4 bases between. The germline gives CDR1 MNHNS, CDR2 SASEGT. The CDR3 extends over 11 amino acids. DNA for the CDR3: TGTGCCAGCAGTTGGACCTACGAGCAGTACTTC. Translation: CASSWTYEQYF.

This clonotype was observed many times. The V gene is TRBV27, the J gene TRBJ1-1; D is undetermined. Germline CDR1 MNHEY, CDR2 SMNVEV (reference sequence). Trimming removed 6 bases from V and 1 base from J, with 3 bases in between. This CDR3 has 11 amino acids. The DNA for the CDR3 is TGTGCCAGCAGGAAGAACACTGAAGCTTTCTTT. It codes for CASRKNTEAFF.

Comments on this clonotype: One junction end does not reproduce the germline sequence, and a read error may be involved. V and J are TRBV20-1 and TRBJ1-1; D remains unclear. The germline V gene has CDR1 DFQATT and CDR2 SNEGSKA (reference sequence). This CDR3 has 16 residues. The CDR3 DNA follows: TGCAGTGCTAGAGGGCCCCCAGTTGGAGGTTCCACTGACGCTTTCTTT. It yields the protein CSARGPPVGGSTDAFF.

The V and J genes are TRBV6-2 or TRBV6-3 and TRBJ2-7; D ambiguous. There are 16 residues in the CDR3. Between the trimmed V and J ends, which lost 5 bases and 4 bases, there was a span of 21 bases. CDR1 is MNHEY and CDR2 is SVGEGT in the germline V gene. CDR3 residues: CASSAVLEAMGYEQYF. The CDR3 DNA reads as TGTGCCAGCAGTGCCGTTCTAGAGGCTATGGGATACGAGCAGTACTTC.

This clonotype was counted a few times. The chain is built from TRBV3-1 and TRBJ1-6; perhaps TRBD1 as D (5 bases). Germline V gene data show CDR1 as LGHDT and CDR2 as YNNKEL (reference sequence). The CDR3 covers 18 residues. The germline V and J ends were trimmed by 4 bases and 0 bases, with 16 bases remaining between them. The CDR3 reads CASSPMTGGSSYNSPLHF. As DNA, the CDR3 is TGTGCCAGCAGCCCGATGACGGGGGGTAGCTCCTATAATTCACCCCTCCACTTT. The full variable domain, completed using reference TRBV3-1 and TRBJ1-6, is DTAVSQTPKYLVTQMGNDKSIKCEQNLGHDTMYWYKQDSKKFLKIMFSYNNKELIINETVPNRFSPKSPDKAHLNLHINSLELGDSAVYFCASSPMTGGSSYNSPLHFGNGTRLTVT.

This clonotype has more than one count but fewer than ten. This rearrangement joins TRBV15 to TRBJ1-5; D may be TRBD1 (5 bases). Between the trimmed V and J ends, which lost 8 bases and 2 bases, there was a span of 10 bases. Germline CDR1 LNHNV, CDR2 YYDKDF (reference sequence). CDR3 length: 13 residues. CDR3 protein: CATGAEGNQPQHF. The CDR3 coding sequence is TGTGCCACCGGGGCAGAGGGCAATCAGCCCCAGCATTTT.